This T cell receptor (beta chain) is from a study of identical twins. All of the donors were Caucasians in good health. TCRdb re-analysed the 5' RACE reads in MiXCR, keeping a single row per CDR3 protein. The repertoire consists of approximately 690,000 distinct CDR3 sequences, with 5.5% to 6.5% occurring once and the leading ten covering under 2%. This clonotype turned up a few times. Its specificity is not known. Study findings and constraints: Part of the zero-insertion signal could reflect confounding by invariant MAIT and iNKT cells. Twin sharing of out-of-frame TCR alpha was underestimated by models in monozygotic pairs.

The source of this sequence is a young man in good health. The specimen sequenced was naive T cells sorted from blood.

The CDR3 is CASRHSGRLREAFF. CDR3 coding DNA: TGTGCCAGCAGACATTCGGGGCGCTTGAGGGAGGCTTTCTTT. This chain links TRBV11-3 with TRBJ1-1, with a possible D match to TRBD1 (5 bases). The CDR3 totals 14 residues. Germline V gene sequence: CDR1 SGHNT, CDR2 YENEEA. V lost 6 bases, J lost 11 bases, and 22 bases lay in between.